This record covers a single T cell receptor (beta chain). Antigen specificity is unknown. This could be a read error, since a much larger clone is one nucleotide away. The germline V gene has CDR1 SGHRS and CDR2 YFSETQ. This CDR3 spans 14 amino acids. The data originate from a study of CD8 T cells in ankylosing spondylitis. Scientists made TCR beta libraries using quantitative 5'-RACE with molecular barcodes. From the 5' RACE reads, TCRdb called clonotypes with MiXCR, one entry per CDR3 protein. Among about 160,000 distinct CDR3 sequences listed, about 17% were seen once. Study-wide points: There was reportedly significant enrichment of clones that were disease-linked in matched ankylosing spondylitis synovial fluid. Past research had described some motif variants in reactive arthritis synovial fluid and blood. Seemingly characteristic of ankylosing spondylitis blood was a TCR beta motif consisting of about 8 highly homologous variants.

This sequence originates from a male donor with ankylosing spondylitis or in good health (not recorded which). Sequencing was performed on blood, either unsorted or a sorted T cell fraction (not recorded which). J is TRBJ1-2 and V is TRBV5-1; 7 bases align to TRBD1. The CDR3 loop is CATSRQGGDYGYTF. The CDR3 DNA is TGCGCCACCAGCCGACAGGGAGGGGACTATGGCTACACCTTC.